This T cell receptor beta chain was captured by sequencing in a study of blood T cell repertoires in COVID-19. In the study overall: The study drew acute and convalescent COVID-19 samples from the United States, Italy and Spain. PBMCs, B-cell-depleted T cells, or T cells were the source of the cDNA or gDNA that made up the material.

V dropped 7 bases and J dropped 1 base, with 3 bases sitting between them. Germline assignment: CDR1 KGHDR and CDR2 SFDVKD. The CDR3 runs to 12 residues. Clones were sequenced by immunoSEQ multiplex PCR, and TCRdb holds only the in-frame ones, with some missing. The table has 250,000 to 300,000 clones, about nine tenths seen once. The clonotype was recovered from a man aged 50-60 years with acute or convalescent COVID-19. The genes are TRBV24-1 and TRBJ2-2; D is unclear. The sample consisted of peripheral blood. The CDR3 is CATSKNTGELFF. For the CDR3, the DNA is TGTGCCACCAGCAAGAACACCGGGGAGCTGTTTTTT.